These T cell receptor beta chains were read from a single sample in a study of cytomegalovirus exposure and HLA in healthy donors. Only in-frame clones appear in the TCRdb table, and some are missing; sequencing was by immunoSEQ multiplex PCR. The sample has roughly 150,000 clones, around 75% seen once. The specimen sequenced was PBMCs. These receptor sequences come from a male donor in good health and CMV-seronegative. CDR3s include the opening cysteine and the closing phenylalanine or tryptophan. D genes are given only for firm matches. Size is omitted from some rows. Given values are once, few, many or a class for expanded clones.

CDR3aa: CASSLDTPYEQYF
CDR3nt: TGTGCCAGCAGCTTAGATACTCCCTACGAGCAGTACTTC
j_gene: TRBJ2-7
v_gene: TRBV11-2
d_gene: NA
abundance: NA

CDR3aa: CASSYGQKNTEAFF
CDR3nt: TGTGCCAGCAGTTACGGACAGAAGAACACTGAAGCTTTCTTT
j_gene: TRBJ1-1
v_gene: TRBV6-5
d_gene: NA
abundance: NA

CDR3aa: CASSGGGGTDTQYF
CDR3nt: TGTGCCAGCAGCGGGGGGGGCGGCACAGATACGCAGTATTTT
j_gene: TRBJ2-3
v_gene: TRBV2
d_gene: TRBD2
abundance: NA

CDR3aa: CASRQRQGPLGGYTF
CDR3nt: TGTGCCAGCAGGCAACGACAGGGACCCCTGGGTGGCTACACCTTC
j_gene: TRBJ1-2
v_gene: TRBV6-5
d_gene: TRBD1
abundance: once

CDR3aa: CASSVVLAGGRGEQFF
CDR3nt: TGTGCCAGCAGCGTAGTGCTAGCGGGGGGACGGGGTGAGCAGTTCTTC
j_gene: TRBJ2-1
v_gene: TRBV9
d_gene: TRBD2
abundance: NA

CDR3aa: CATCQGGTDTQYF
CDR3nt: TGTGCCACCTGCCAGGGCGGCACAGATACGCAGTATTTT
j_gene: TRBJ2-3
v_gene: TRBV5-8
d_gene: NA
abundance: NA

CDR3aa: CASSWSSGGGNEQFF
CDR3nt: TGCGCCAGCAGTTGGTCTAGCGGCGGGGGCAATGAGCAGTTCTTC
j_gene: TRBJ2-1
v_gene: TRBV5-1
d_gene: TRBD2
abundance: NA

CDR3aa: CASSLRPGESYEQYF
CDR3nt: TGTGCCAGCAGCTTAAGGCCAGGGGAGTCCTACGAGCAGTACTTC
j_gene: TRBJ2-7
v_gene: TRBV7-2
d_gene: NA
abundance: NA

CDR3aa: CASSPTGAFSYEQYF
CDR3nt: TGTGCCAGCAGTCCTACAGGGGCCTTTTCCTACGAGCAGTACTTC
j_gene: TRBJ2-7
v_gene: TRBV7-9
d_gene: TRBD1
abundance: NA

CDR3aa: CASTGTSGTDTQYF
CDR3nt: TGTGCCAGCACCGGGACTAGCGGAACAGATACGCAGTATTTT
j_gene: TRBJ2-3
v_gene: TRBV27
d_gene: TRBD2
abundance: NA

CDR3aa: CASSFGGMNTEAFF
CDR3nt: TGTGCCAGCAGTTTCGGGGGTATGAACACTGAAGCTTTCTTT
j_gene: TRBJ1-1
v_gene: TRBV28
d_gene: NA
abundance: NA

CDR3aa: CASSLDRVEQYF
CDR3nt: TGCGCCAGCAGCTTGGACAGAGTCGAGCAGTACTTC
j_gene: TRBJ2-7
v_gene: TRBV5-1
d_gene: NA
abundance: NA

CDR3aa: CASSGGGWTYEQYF
CDR3nt: TGTGCCAGTAGTGGGGGCGGGTGGACCTACGAGCAGTACTTC
j_gene: TRBJ2-7
v_gene: TRBV19
d_gene: NA
abundance: NA

CDR3aa: CASRDRATSGRAYEQYF
CDR3nt: TGTGCCAGCAGGGACAGAGCGACTAGCGGGAGGGCTTACGAGCAGTACTTC
j_gene: TRBJ2-7
v_gene: TRBV5-6
d_gene: TRBD2
abundance: NA

CDR3aa: CASAGGAGGSYNEQFF
CDR3nt: TGTGCCAGTGCGGGGGGGGCGGGAGGTTCCTACAATGAGCAGTTCTTC
j_gene: TRBJ2-1
v_gene: TRBV19
d_gene: TRBD2
abundance: NA

CDR3aa: CASSLRASGDTGELFF
CDR3nt: TGTGCCAGCAGCTTAAGGGCTAGCGGGGACACCGGGGAGCTGTTTTTT
j_gene: TRBJ2-2
v_gene: TRBV7-3
d_gene: TRBD2
abundance: NA

CDR3aa: CASSALTMSSYNEQFF
CDR3nt: TGTGCCAGCAGCGCCCTAACGATGAGCTCCTACAATGAGCAGTTCTTC
j_gene: TRBJ2-1
v_gene: TRBV21-1
d_gene: NA
abundance: NA

CDR3aa: CSASGDQPQHF
CDR3nt: TGCAGTGCTAGCGGGGATCAGCCCCAGCATTTT
j_gene: TRBJ1-5
v_gene: TRBV20-1
d_gene: NA
abundance: NA

CDR3aa: CASSDHLRVVGRETQYF
CDR3nt: TGCGCCAGCAGCGACCACCTCAGGGTTGTGGGGCGAGAGACCCAGTACTTC
j_gene: TRBJ2-5
v_gene: TRBV4-1
d_gene: NA
abundance: NA

CDR3aa: CASRTLAVNNEQFF
CDR3nt: TGTGCCAGTAGGACACTAGCGGTCAACAATGAGCAGTTCTTC
j_gene: TRBJ2-1
v_gene: TRBV19
d_gene: TRBD2
abundance: NA

CDR3aa: CASSYSFSGGDQPQHF
CDR3nt: TGTGCCAGCAGTTACTCGTTTTCCGGGGGGGATCAGCCCCAGCATTTT
j_gene: TRBJ1-5
v_gene: TRBV6-5
d_gene: NA
abundance: once

CDR3aa: CASSLVIGTGHYEQYF
CDR3nt: TGTGCCAGCAGCTTAGTCATCGGGACAGGGCATTACGAGCAGTACTTC
j_gene: TRBJ2-7
v_gene: TRBV7-2
d_gene: TRBD1
abundance: NA

CDR3aa: CASRDNQISQYF
CDR3nt: TGTGCCAGCAGGGACAACCAAATATCGCAGTATTTT
j_gene: TRBJ2-3
v_gene: TRBV6-1
d_gene: NA
abundance: few

CDR3aa: CASSFDRGPYGYTF
CDR3nt: TGTGCCAGCAGCTTCGACAGGGGGCCATATGGCTACACCTTC
j_gene: TRBJ1-2
v_gene: TRBV7-9
d_gene: TRBD1
abundance: NA

CDR3aa: CASSPEGLEQYF
CDR3nt: TGTGCCAGCTCACCAGAGGGCCTCGAGCAGTACTTC
j_gene: TRBJ2-7
v_gene: TRBV18
d_gene: NA
abundance: NA

CDR3aa: CASSLYQGGEKLFF
CDR3nt: TGTGCCAGCAGCTTATATCAGGGAGGGGAAAAACTGTTTTTT
j_gene: TRBJ1-4
v_gene: TRBV5-6
d_gene: NA
abundance: NA

CDR3aa: CASSLAGLAGEQFF
CDR3nt: TGTGCCAGCAGCTTAGCGGGACTAGCGGGTGAGCAGTTCTTC
j_gene: TRBJ2-1
v_gene: TRBV7-2
d_gene: TRBD2
abundance: NA